This TCR beta chain was sequenced for a study of beta chain features in type 1 diabetes. Study results and caveats: The study found that naive, central memory and Treg TCRB repertoires appeared more similar in patients than in healthy donors. Any role of HLA type in TCRB rearrangement remained unresolved here. Shortening that was moderate but significant affected the TCRB CDR3s of Type 1 diabetes patients in all four CD4+ subsets.

As regards this clone: The antigen is not known.

The V gene's germline CDR1 is SGDLS and CDR2 YYNGEE. V gave up 3 bases and J gave up 7 bases; unmatched junction bases: 11. The CDR3 has 15 residues. Via CD45RO/CCR7/CD25/CD127/CD95/CD27, cells of the CD4+ naive, central memory, regulatory and stem cell-like memory subsets were sorted. Of the isolated RNA, all was reverse transcribed, and so the sequenced material was expressed TCRB transcripts. Each sample of naive, central memory or regulatory T cells had, on average, about 3.57 million reads. Clones were read by immunoSEQ multiplex PCR, and TCRdb kept only the in-frame ones, dropping some. Of about 650,000 clones in the sample, roughly 12% were seen once.

The TCR originated in a man aged 25 to 40 with type 1 diabetes. This chain joins TRBV9 and TRBJ2-3, with 7 bases lining up with TRBD1. The sequenced material came from naive CD4+ T cells from blood. CDR3: CASSGQLQGQHTQYF. The CDR3 bases are TGTGCCAGCAGCGGACAGCTTCAGGGACAGCATACGCAGTATTTT.